The 15 T cell receptor beta chains presented below share a single source sample, sequenced in a study of circulating and synovial CD4+ cells in juvenile arthritis (dated by TCRdb to between 2012 and 2015). The library was built by means of the immunoSEQ multiplex PCR assay. Here the immuneACCESS table is served through TCRdb, limited to in-frame sequences with V and J called. Missing clones are a known gap in these copies; in checked studies unresolved V genes cover under half, and the rest lacks a known reason. The sample records about 3,600 clones, approximately 84% of which are singletons. The ten largest clonotypes hold over 3% of the sample. Sequenced input: CD4+ T cells from synovial fluid. Source of these receptors: a human donor with juvenile idiopathic arthritis.

This clone has just one count. The chain combines TRBV27 with TRBJ2-1; D possibly corresponds to TRBD2 (10 bases). The V gene lost 6 bases and the J gene lost 8 bases, with 32 bases spanning the gap. Per germline, CDR1 MNHEY and CDR2 SMNVEV (reference sequence). The CDR3 has 19 residues. CDR3 coding DNA: TGTGCCAGCAGCTCCGGACTAGCGGATACTTTCTGGGACAGGGATGAGCAGTTCTTC. Residues: CASSSGLADTFWDRDEQFF.

The V call is TRBV5-1, the J call TRBJ2-2; D is unresolved. With 0 bases removed from V and 2 bases from J, the gap between germline ends came to 14 bases. This CDR3 is built from 17 residues. In germline, CDR1 is SGHRS, CDR2 YFSETQ. The CDR3: CASSLDPGFTNTGELFF. The CDR3 nucleotides are TGCGCCAGCAGCTTGGACCCCGGGTTTACTAACACCGGGGAGCTGTTTTTT.

This chain uses TRBV25-1 with TRBJ2-5; possible D gene TRBD1, 5 bases. Germline CDR1 is MGHDK and CDR2 is SYGVNS. With 6 bases removed from V and 2 bases from J, the gap between germline ends came to 16 bases. The CDR3 consists of 15 residues. The CDR3 is CASREDRYTQETQYF. The CDR3 DNA is TGTGCCAGCAGGGAAGACAGATATACACAAGAGACCCAGTACTTC.

This rearrangement joins TRBV4-1 to TRBJ2-2; 7 nucleotides agree with TRBD2. The CDR3 has 16 residues. CDR1 is MGHRA, CDR2 YSYEKL, per germline. V shed 1 base and J 4 bases; nucleotides not matched to a gene: 6. Here the CDR3 reads CASSQGDYRGTGELFF. The CDR3 DNA reads as TGCGCCAGCAGCCAAGGGGACTACCGGGGCACCGGGGAGCTGTTTTTT.

The CDR3 sequence: CASRYRDGTGELFF. The CDR3 DNA sequence: TGTGCCAGCAGGTACAGGGATGGAACCGGGGAGCTGTTTTTT. This chain joins TRBV2 and TRBJ2-2; D might be TRBD1 (6 bases). The CDR3 covers 14 residues. Germline V gene sequence: CDR1 SNHLY, CDR2 FYNNEI. Between the trimmed V and J ends, which lost 6 bases and 5 bases, there was a span of 13 bases.

The genes are TRBV18 and TRBJ1-2; D gene ambiguous. Germline loops: CDR1 KGHSH, CDR2 LQKENI. Trimming removed 5 bases at V and 0 bases at J, with 10 bases between. This CDR3 comprises 14 residues. CDR3 in DNA: TGTGCCAGCTCATACCACCCAGCTAACTATGGCTACACCTTC. It translates to CASSYHPANYGYTF.

This clone appeared a few times. This chain uses TRBV14 with TRBJ2-7; 9 bases are shared with TRBD2. CDR1 is SGHDN and CDR2 is FVKESK in the germline V gene. This CDR3 has 17 amino acids. V gave up 1 base and J gave up 2 bases; unmatched junction bases: 9. CDR3 sequence (DNA): TGTGCCAGCAGCCAAGCTTACTGGCGGGAGGGAACCTACGAGCAGTACTTC. Protein sequence: CASSQAYWREGTYEQYF.

V is TRBV7-2 and J is TRBJ2-2, with 10 bases that match TRBD1. The junction had 3 bases not matched to a gene; V was cut back by 3 bases and J by 2 bases. The CDR3 length is 16 residues. Germline V CDR1 and CDR2: SGHTA, FQGNSA. In DNA, the CDR3 is TGTGCCAGCAGCTTCAGACAGGGGGCAAACACCGGGGAGCTGTTTTTT. This sequence encodes CASSFRQGANTGELFF.

A word on this clone: The same CDR3 can be traced to other DNA sequences in this sample. The rearrangement joins TRBV12-5 to TRBJ1-6; perhaps TRBD1 as D (6 bases). CDR1 is LGHNT, CDR2 FRNRAP, per germline. Between the trimmed V and J ends, which lost 4 bases and 0 bases, there was a span of 10 bases. This CDR3 spans 16 amino acids. The CDR3 sequence is CASGSTGSSYNSPLHF. The CDR3, as DNA: TGTGCTAGTGGTTCAACAGGGAGCTCCTATAATTCACCCCTCCACTTT.

V usage is TRBV7-3 and J usage is TRBJ2-5; 10 bases map to TRBD2. The CDR3 contains 16 residues. CDR1 and CDR2 (germline): SGHTA, FQGTGA. V shed 8 bases and J 5 bases; nucleotides not matched to a gene: 14. In DNA form, the CDR3 reads TGTGCCAGCGCCACTACGGGGCTAGCGGGAGCTGAGACCCAGTACTTC. Translation gives CASATTGLAGAETQYF.

The gene calls are TRBV5-4 and TRBJ1-2; TRBD1 agrees at 9 bases. Germline loops: CDR1 SGHNT, CDR2 YYREEE (reference sequence). This CDR3 comprises 14 residues. V was pared by 4 bases and J by 9 bases, with 10 bases of the junction left unmatched. The CDR3 DNA reads as TGTGCCAGCAGCCCGGCGGGACAGGGAAGGAGCTACACCTTC. Protein product: CASSPAGQGRSYTF.

The rearrangement links TRBV2 to TRBJ2-6; 7 nucleotides line up with TRBD2. Germline V gene data show CDR1 as SNHLY and CDR2 as FYNNEI. The CDR3 sequence is 16 residues long. The V segment lost 2 bases and the J segment 4 bases; nucleotides outside the gene matches: 5. CDR3 sequence reads: CASSESREAGANVLTF. The DNA of the CDR3 is TGTGCCAGCAGTGAAAGCCGGGAGGCCGGGGCCAACGTCCTGACTTTC.

This CDR3 reads CASRDSGGPDTQYF. The CDR3 DNA follows: TGTGCCAGCAGGGATAGCGGGGGGCCAGATACGCAGTATTTT. V is TRBV2 and J is TRBJ2-3; TRBD2 matches 10 bases. This CDR3 spans 14 amino acids. Germline CDR1 reads SNHLY; CDR2 reads FYNNEI. With 6 bases clipped from V and 4 bases from J, the junction kept 4 bases outside the gene matches.

The chain couples TRBV19 to TRBJ2-5, with no clear D. Germline CDR1 LNHDA, CDR2 SQIVND (reference sequence). V was clipped by 3 bases and J by 4 bases, with 12 bases between them. This CDR3 is built from 14 residues. CDR3 sequence: CASSIGANGETQYF. The DNA for the CDR3 is TGTGCCAGTAGTATCGGAGCGAACGGAGAGACCCAGTACTTC.

This clone was counted only a few times. CDR3 sequence (DNA): TGTGCCAGCAATCGAGAGACCCAGTACTTC. Its translation: CASNRETQYF. J is TRBJ2-5 and V is TRBV6-5; no definite D call. V lost 7 bases and J 4 bases, leaving 4 bases between the germline ends. CDR1 is MNHEY and CDR2 is SVGAGI in the germline V gene. The CDR3 is made up of 10 amino acids.